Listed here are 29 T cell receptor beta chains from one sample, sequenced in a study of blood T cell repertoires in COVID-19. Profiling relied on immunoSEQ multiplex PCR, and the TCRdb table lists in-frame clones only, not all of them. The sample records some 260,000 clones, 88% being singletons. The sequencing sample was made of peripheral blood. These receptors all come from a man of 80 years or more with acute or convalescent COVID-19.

The CDR3 nucleotides are TGTGCCAGCAGCCAAGTTGGCAGTAATAATTCACCCCTCCACTTT. Translated, it gives CASSQVGSNNSPLHF. V gene TRBV3-1 (or the pseudogene TRBV3-2) combines with J gene TRBJ1-6; no firm D call. Germline-derived CDR1 and CDR2 are LGHDT and YNNKEL (reference sequence). Trimming removed 1 base from V and 5 bases from J, with 9 bases in between. The CDR3 totals 15 residues.

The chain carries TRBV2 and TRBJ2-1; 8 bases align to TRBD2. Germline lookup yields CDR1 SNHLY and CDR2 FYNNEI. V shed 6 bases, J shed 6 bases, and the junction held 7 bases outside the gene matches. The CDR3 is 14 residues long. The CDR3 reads CASRLAGPSNEQFF. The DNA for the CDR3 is TGTGCCAGCAGGCTAGCGGGCCCGTCCAATGAGCAGTTCTTC.

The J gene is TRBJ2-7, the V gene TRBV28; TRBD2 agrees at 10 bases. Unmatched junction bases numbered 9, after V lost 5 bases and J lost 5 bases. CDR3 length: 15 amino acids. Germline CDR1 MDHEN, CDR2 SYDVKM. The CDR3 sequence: CASSVLAGDINEQYF. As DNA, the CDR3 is TGTGCCAGCAGTGTGCTAGCGGGAGATATAAACGAGCAGTACTTC.

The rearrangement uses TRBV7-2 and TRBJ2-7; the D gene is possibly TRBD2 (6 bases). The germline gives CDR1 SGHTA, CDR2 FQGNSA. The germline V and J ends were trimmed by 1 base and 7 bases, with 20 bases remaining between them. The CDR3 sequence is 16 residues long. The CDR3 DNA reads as TGTGCCAGCAGCTTAGTCGGGACGGGAGCCCTCAGGGAGCAGTACTTC. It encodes CASSLVGTGALREQYF.

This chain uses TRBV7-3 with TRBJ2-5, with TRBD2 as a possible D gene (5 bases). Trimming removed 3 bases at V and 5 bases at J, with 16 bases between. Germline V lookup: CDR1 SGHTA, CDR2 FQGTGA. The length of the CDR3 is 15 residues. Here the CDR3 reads CASSLKAAVGETQYF. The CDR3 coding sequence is TGTGCCAGCAGCTTGAAAGCGGCGGTCGGGGAGACCCAGTACTTC.

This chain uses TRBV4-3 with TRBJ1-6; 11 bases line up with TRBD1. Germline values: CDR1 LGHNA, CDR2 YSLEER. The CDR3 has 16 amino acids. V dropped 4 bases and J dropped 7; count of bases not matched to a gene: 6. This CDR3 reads CASSPGQGARNSPLHF. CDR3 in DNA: TGCGCCAGCAGCCCCGGACAGGGGGCAAGGAATTCACCCCTCCACTTT.

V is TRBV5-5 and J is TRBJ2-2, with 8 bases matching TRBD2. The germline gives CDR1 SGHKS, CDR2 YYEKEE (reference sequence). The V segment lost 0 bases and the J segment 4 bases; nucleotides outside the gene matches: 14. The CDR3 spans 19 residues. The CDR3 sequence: CASSLAQGGRLLGTGELFF. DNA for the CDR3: TGTGCCAGCAGCTTGGCGCAGGGCGGGAGGCTCTTGGGCACCGGGGAGCTGTTTTTT.

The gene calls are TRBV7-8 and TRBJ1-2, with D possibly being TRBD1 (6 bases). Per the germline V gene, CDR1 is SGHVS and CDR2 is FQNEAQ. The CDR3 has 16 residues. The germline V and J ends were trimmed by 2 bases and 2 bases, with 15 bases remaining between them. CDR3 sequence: CASSLLGGGSNYGYTF. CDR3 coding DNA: TGTGCCAGCAGCTTATTAGGGGGGGGCTCCAACTATGGCTACACCTTC.

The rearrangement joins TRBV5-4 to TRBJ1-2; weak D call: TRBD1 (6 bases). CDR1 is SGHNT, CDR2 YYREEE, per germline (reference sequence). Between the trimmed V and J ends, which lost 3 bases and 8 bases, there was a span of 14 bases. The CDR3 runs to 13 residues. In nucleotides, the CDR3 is TGTGCCAGCAGCTCTCCAGGGGTAGGCGGCTACACCTTC. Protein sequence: CASSSPGVGGYTF.

In DNA, the CDR3 is TGCGCCAGCAGCCAAGCGTTGGTCGGGGGGACAGATACGCAGTATTTT. As protein: CASSQALVGGTDTQYF. This chain links TRBV4-3 with TRBJ2-3; 7 positions match TRBD2. V lost 1 base to trimming and J lost 3 bases; unmatched junction nucleotides: 7. The V gene's germline CDR1 is LGHNA and CDR2 YSLEER. The CDR3 extends over 16 amino acids.

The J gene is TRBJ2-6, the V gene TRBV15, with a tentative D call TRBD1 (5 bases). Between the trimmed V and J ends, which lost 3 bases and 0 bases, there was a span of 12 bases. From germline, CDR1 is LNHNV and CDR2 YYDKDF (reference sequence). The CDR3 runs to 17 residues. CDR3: CATSSMPQGSGANVLTF. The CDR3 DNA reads TGTGCCACCAGCAGTATGCCCCAGGGCTCTGGGGCCAACGTCCTGACTTTC.

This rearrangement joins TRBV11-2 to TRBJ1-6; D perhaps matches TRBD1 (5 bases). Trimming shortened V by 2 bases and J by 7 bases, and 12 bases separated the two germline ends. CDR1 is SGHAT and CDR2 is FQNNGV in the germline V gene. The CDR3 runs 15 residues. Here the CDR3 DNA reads TGTGCCAGCAGCTTATCCAGGGCACCAAATTCACCCCTCCACTTT. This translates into CASSLSRAPNSPLHF.

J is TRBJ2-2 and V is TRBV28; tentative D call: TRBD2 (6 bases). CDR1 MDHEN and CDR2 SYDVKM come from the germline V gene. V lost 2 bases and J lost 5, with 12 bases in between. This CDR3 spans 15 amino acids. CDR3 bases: TGTGCCAGCAGTTTAGGAGGGAGGCTAACCGGGGAGCTGTTTTTT. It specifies CASSLGGRLTGELFF.

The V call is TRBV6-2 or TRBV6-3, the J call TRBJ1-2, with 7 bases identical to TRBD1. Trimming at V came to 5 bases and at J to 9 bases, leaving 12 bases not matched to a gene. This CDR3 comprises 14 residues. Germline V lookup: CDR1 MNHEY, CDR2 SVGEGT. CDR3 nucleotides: TGTGCCAGCAGTACTGTGGGGACAGTCGAGAGCTACACCTTC. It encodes CASSTVGTVESYTF.

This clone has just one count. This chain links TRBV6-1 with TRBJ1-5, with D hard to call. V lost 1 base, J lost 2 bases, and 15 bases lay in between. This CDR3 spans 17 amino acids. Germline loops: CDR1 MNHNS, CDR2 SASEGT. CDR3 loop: CASSEGRIPRGNQPQHF. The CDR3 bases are TGTGCCAGCAGTGAAGGACGGATCCCCCGGGGCAATCAGCCCCAGCATTTT.

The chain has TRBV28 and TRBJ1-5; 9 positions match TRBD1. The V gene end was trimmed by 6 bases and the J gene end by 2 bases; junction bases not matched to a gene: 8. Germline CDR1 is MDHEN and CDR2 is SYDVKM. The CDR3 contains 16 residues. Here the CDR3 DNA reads TGTGCCAGCAGCACCCGACAGGGGGTCGGCAATCAGCCCCAGCATTTT. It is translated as CASSTRQGVGNQPQHF.

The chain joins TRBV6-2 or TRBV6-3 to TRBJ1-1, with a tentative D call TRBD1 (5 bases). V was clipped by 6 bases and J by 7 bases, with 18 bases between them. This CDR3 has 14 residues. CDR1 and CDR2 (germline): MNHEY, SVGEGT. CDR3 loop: CASSSYRQTDEAFF. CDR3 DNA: TGTGCCAGCAGCTCCTATAGACAGACGGATGAAGCTTTCTTT.

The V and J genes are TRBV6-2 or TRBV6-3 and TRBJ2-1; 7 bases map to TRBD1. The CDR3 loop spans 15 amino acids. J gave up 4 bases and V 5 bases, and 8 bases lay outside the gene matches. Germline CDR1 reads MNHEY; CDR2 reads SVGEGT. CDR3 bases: TGTGCCAGCAGTACATGGGACAGATTATACAATGAGCAGTTCTTC. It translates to CASSTWDRLYNEQFF.

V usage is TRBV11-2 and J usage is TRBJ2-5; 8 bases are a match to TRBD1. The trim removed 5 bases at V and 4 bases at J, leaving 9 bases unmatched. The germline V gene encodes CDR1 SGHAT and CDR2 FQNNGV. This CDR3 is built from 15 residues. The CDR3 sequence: CASSRGTGRRETQYF. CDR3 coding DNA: TGTGCCAGCAGCCGGGGGACAGGAAGGCGAGAGACCCAGTACTTC.

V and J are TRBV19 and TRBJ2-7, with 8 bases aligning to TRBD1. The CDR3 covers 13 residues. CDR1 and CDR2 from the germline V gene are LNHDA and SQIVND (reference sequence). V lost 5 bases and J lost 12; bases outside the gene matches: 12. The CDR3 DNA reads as TGTGCCAGTAGTCCCAGACAGGGGTTACGGGGGTACTTC. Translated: CASSPRQGLRGYF.

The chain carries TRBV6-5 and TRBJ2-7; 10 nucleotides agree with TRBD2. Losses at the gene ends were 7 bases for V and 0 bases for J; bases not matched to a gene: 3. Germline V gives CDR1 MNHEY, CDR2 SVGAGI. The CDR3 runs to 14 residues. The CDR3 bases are TGTGCCAGCACCGCTAGCGGGAGCTCCTACGAGCAGTACTTC. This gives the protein CASTASGSSYEQYF.

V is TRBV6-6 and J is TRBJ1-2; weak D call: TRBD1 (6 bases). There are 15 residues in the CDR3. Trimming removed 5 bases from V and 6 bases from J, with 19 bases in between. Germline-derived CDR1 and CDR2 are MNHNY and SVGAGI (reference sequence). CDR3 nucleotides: TGTGCCAGCAGTGACGGGGGGGCGGGAAGAGATGGCTACACCTTC. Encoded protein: CASSDGGAGRDGYTF.

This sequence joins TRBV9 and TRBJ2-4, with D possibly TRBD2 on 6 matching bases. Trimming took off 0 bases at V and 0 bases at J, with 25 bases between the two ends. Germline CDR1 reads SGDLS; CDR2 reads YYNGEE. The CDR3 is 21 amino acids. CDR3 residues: CASSVVQWEDPPIGAKNIQYF. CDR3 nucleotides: TGTGCCAGCAGCGTAGTACAGTGGGAGGACCCACCCATCGGAGCCAAAAACATTCAGTACTTC.

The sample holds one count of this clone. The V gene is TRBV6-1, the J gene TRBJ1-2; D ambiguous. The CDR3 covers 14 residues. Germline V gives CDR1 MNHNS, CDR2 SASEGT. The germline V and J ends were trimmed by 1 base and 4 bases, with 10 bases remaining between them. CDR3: CASSEGADPYGYTF. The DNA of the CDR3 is TGTGCCAGCAGTGAAGGGGCAGATCCCTATGGCTACACCTTC.

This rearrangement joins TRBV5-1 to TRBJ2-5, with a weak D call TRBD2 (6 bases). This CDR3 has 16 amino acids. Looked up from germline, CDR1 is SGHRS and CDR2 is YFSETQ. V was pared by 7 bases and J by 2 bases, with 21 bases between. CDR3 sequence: CASFPGVASAQETQYF. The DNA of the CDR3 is TGCGCCAGCTTTCCGGGAGTGGCTAGCGCTCAAGAGACCCAGTACTTC.

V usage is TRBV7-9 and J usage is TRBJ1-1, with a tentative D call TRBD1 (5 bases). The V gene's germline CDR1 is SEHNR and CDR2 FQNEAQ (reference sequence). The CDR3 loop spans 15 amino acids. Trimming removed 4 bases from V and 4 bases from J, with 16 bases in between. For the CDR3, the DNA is TGTGCCAGCAGCTCTCGTGGGGGGAAAGGCACTGAAGCTTTCTTT. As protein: CASSSRGGKGTEAFF.

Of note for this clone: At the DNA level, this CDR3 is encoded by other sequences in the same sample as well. CDR3 bases: TGTGCCAGCAGCTTAGCCCCCAGCTCCTACGAGCAGTACTTC. Translation gives CASSLAPSSYEQYF. The V gene is TRBV7-2, the J gene TRBJ2-7, with no clear D. The CDR3 length is 14 residues. The germline CDR1 and CDR2 sequences are SGHTA and FQGNSA. The V gene lost 0 bases and the J gene lost 0 bases, with 6 bases spanning the gap.

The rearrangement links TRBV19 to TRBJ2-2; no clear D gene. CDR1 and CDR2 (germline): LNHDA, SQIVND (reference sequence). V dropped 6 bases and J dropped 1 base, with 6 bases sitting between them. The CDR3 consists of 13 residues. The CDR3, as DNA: TGTGCCAGTAGGACTCAGAACACCGGGGAGCTGTTTTTT. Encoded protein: CASRTQNTGELFF.

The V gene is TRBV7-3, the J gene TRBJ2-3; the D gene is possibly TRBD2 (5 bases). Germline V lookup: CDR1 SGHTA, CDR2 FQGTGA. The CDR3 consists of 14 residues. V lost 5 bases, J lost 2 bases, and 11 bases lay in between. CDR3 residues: CASSRMGVTDTQYF. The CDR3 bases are TGTGCCAGCAGCCGTATGGGAGTCACAGATACGCAGTATTTT.